The 24 T cell receptor beta chains listed next were all sequenced from one sample in a study of T-cell memory formation after mild COVID-19. TCRdb called the 5' RACE reads again in MiXCR, with one record for every CDR3 protein. Of roughly 140,000 distinct CDR3 sequences listed, more than 13% are singletons. Specimen: PBMCs or a T cell subset sorted from them (not recorded which). The source is an adult woman who had mild COVID-19 (a few samples of this study predate the infection). Cell type and time point are not known.

This clonotype has only a few counts. The DNA for the CDR3 is TGTGCCAGCAGCTTACAGGGAACAGGTTTGTACGAGCAGTACTTC. It translates to CASSLQGTGLYEQYF. This chain links TRBV7-9 with TRBJ2-7, with D perhaps TRBD1 (5 bases). Germline values: CDR1 SEHNR, CDR2 FQNEAQ (reference sequence). V lost 2 bases and J lost 4, with 15 bases in between. The CDR3 length is 15 residues. Full variable domain (missing parts from reference TRBV7-9 and TRBJ2-7): DTGVSQNPRHKITKRGQNVTFRCDPISEHNRLYWYRQTLGQGPEFLTYFQNEAQLEKSRLLSDRFSAERPKGSFSTLEIQRTEQGDSAMYLCASSLQGTGLYEQYFGPGTRLTVT.

The chain has TRBV5-1 and TRBJ2-3; D not resolved. The germline V and J ends were trimmed by 4 bases and 3 bases, with 12 bases remaining between them. The CDR3 is 14 amino acids. Germline V gene lookup returns CDR1 SGHRS and CDR2 YFSETQ. In nucleotides, the CDR3 is TGCGCCAGCAGCCCCCAGGACCCGACAGATACGCAGTATTTT. This translates into CASSPQDPTDTQYF.

This chain links TRBV4-1 with TRBJ2-7; D is perhaps TRBD1 or TRBD2 (6 bases each). Germline V gene lookup returns CDR1 MGHRA and CDR2 YSYEKL. This CDR3 is built from 15 residues. The V gene lost 0 bases and the J gene lost 0 bases, with 9 bases spanning the gap. The CDR3 DNA follows: TGCGCCAGCAGCCAAGAAAGGGGGGACTCCTACGAGCAGTACTTC. Its protein is CASSQERGDSYEQYF.

With respect to this clonotype: Compared with germline, one end of the junction differs, possibly owing to a read error. The chain employs TRBV5-5 and TRBJ2-2; possible D gene TRBD2, 5 bases. The CDR3 is 18 residues long. Germline V gives CDR1 SGHKS, CDR2 YYEKEE (reference sequence). The CDR3 is CPSSPWKGVGTHTGELFF. In DNA form, the CDR3 reads TGTCCCAGCAGCCCATGGAAGGGAGTAGGAACCCACACCGGGGAGCTGTTTTTT.

This clonotype was counted only a few times. The chain couples TRBV9 to TRBJ1-3; D is undetermined. Germline V gene lookup returns CDR1 SGDLS and CDR2 YYNGEE. V was clipped by 2 bases and J by 0 bases, with 12 bases between them. The CDR3 is 16 residues long. The CDR3 is CASSVEDVHSGNTIYF. The CDR3 DNA follows: TGTGCCAGCAGCGTCGAGGACGTTCACTCTGGAAACACCATATATTTT.

Note on this clonotype: The junction does not match germline at one end; this may be a read error. The chain recombines TRBV6-5 with TRBJ2-5; D is tentatively TRBD1 or TRBD2 (5 bases each). Germline CDR1 is MNHEY and CDR2 is SVGAGI. The length of the CDR3 is 15 residues. Here the CDR3 reads CASSYHEGFQDTQYF. The CDR3 nucleotides are TGTGCCAGCAGTTACCATGAGGGGTTTCAAGATACCCAGTACTTC.

In this sample, this clonotype turned up a few times. V is TRBV15 and J is TRBJ2-1; D possibly uses TRBD1 or TRBD2 (5 bases each). CDR1 and CDR2 from the germline V gene are LNHNV and YYDKDF (reference sequence). The CDR3 is 15 residues long. V was trimmed by 3 bases and J by 3 bases, leaving 12 bases between them. CDR3 in DNA: TGTGCCACCAGCAGCCTCCGGGACGGCTACAATGAGCAGTTCTTC. This sequence encodes CATSSLRDGYNEQFF.

This clonotype showed up just a few times. This chain uses TRBV12-3 or TRBV12-4 with TRBJ1-1; D is unresolved. This CDR3 contains 15 residues. V lost 1 base and J lost 7, with 16 bases in between. In DNA, the CDR3 is TGTGCCAGCAGTTTAGTCGGCCCTCAGAGCGATGAAGCTTTCTTT. It yields the protein CASSLVGPQSDEAFF.

The chain carries TRBV3-1 and TRBJ2-1; 13 nucleotides align to TRBD2. CDR1 is LGHDT, CDR2 YNNKEL, per germline (reference sequence). The CDR3 consists of 20 residues. After removal of 1 base from V and 6 bases from J, the junction contained 15 bases not matched to a gene. This CDR3 reads CASSQGGLAGPVSKTNEQFF. The CDR3, as DNA: TGTGCCAGCAGCCAAGGGGGACTAGCGGGACCCGTTTCAAAGACCAATGAGCAGTTCTTC.

This clonotype has only a few counts. The gene calls are TRBV30 and TRBJ2-3, with D possibly TRBD2 on 5 matching bases. Trimming took 2 bases from V and 1 from J, leaving 7 bases between them. Germline assignment: CDR1 GTSNPN and CDR2 SVGIG (reference sequence). The CDR3 sequence is 13 residues long. The CDR3 spells CAWSIARTDTQYF. The CDR3, as DNA: TGTGCCTGGAGTATAGCGCGCACAGATACGCAGTATTTT.

The DNA of the CDR3 is TGTGCCAGCAGTCCCCGGTGGTCTGGACAGGGGGCCGCAGATACGCAGTATTTT. Translation: CASSPRWSGQGAADTQYF. The chain is built from TRBV7-9 and TRBJ2-3; 11 bases line up with TRBD1. V lost 6 bases, J lost 4 bases, and 15 bases stayed unmatched. The CDR3 runs to 18 residues. Per germline, CDR1 SEHNR and CDR2 FQNEAQ (reference sequence).

This sequence joins TRBV15 and TRBJ1-1; D is possibly TRBD1 (5 bases). This CDR3 has 14 amino acids. Trimming removed 3 bases from V and 4 bases from J, with 12 bases in between. Germline CDR1 is LNHNV and CDR2 is YYDKDF (reference sequence). CDR3 loop: CATSRTGGVTEAFF. The CDR3 DNA reads as TGTGCCACCAGCAGGACCGGAGGGGTCACTGAAGCTTTCTTT. Drawing the rest from reference TRBV15 and TRBJ1-1, the complete variable domain is DAMVIQNPRYQVTQFGKPVTLSCSQTLNHNVMYWYQQKSSQAPKLLFHYYDKDFNNEADTPDNFQSRRPNTSFCFLDIRSPGLGDTAMYLCATSRTGGVTEAFFGQGTRLTVV.

This chain links TRBV4-1 with TRBJ2-2; D uncertain. In germline, CDR1 is MGHRA, CDR2 YSYEKL. CDR3 length: 15 amino acids. Trimming left V 1 base short and J 4 bases short, with 10 bases between. In DNA form, the CDR3 reads TGCGCCAGCAGCCAAGGGGGAACGAGCACCGGGGAGCTGTTTTTT. This codes for CASSQGGTSTGELFF.

This clonotype turned up a few times. This chain connects TRBV6-6 to TRBJ1-4; D is ambiguous. Trimming cost V 7 bases and J 0 bases, with 9 bases left between them. CDR3 size: 14 residues. The germline CDR1 and CDR2 sequences are MNHNY and SVGAGI (reference sequence). CDR3 protein: CASTGLATNEKLFF. Here the CDR3 DNA reads TGTGCCAGCACGGGATTAGCAACTAATGAAAAACTGTTTTTT.

This chain connects TRBV12-3 or TRBV12-4 to TRBJ1-2; unclear D gene. The V gene lost 5 bases and the J gene lost 4 bases, with 8 bases spanning the gap. The CDR3 has 12 residues. CDR3 sequence reads: CASSLLSYGYTF. In nucleotides, the CDR3 is TGTGCCAGCAGTCTGCTATCCTATGGCTACACCTTC.

J is TRBJ1-1 and V is TRBV4-1; D gene uncertain. Germline lookup yields CDR1 MGHRA and CDR2 YSYEKL. The CDR3 runs 13 residues. Trimming took 1 base from V and 6 from J, leaving 9 bases between them. This CDR3 is CASSQGRGSEAFF. CDR3 sequence (DNA): TGCGCCAGCAGCCAAGGCAGAGGGTCTGAAGCTTTCTTT.

This clonotype was picked up many times. The chain is built from TRBV20-1 and TRBJ1-1; 10 positions match TRBD1. J was trimmed by 3 bases and V by 5 bases; bases with no gene match: 0. In germline, CDR1 is DFQATT, CDR2 SNEGSKA (reference sequence). The CDR3 is 12 residues long. The CDR3 region is CSAGQGDTEAFF. The CDR3 DNA follows: TGCAGTGCTGGACAGGGGGACACTGAAGCTTTCTTT.

The chain has TRBV3-1 and TRBJ2-1; a possible D gene is TRBD1 (6 bases). V dropped 1 base and J dropped 6 bases, with 13 bases sitting between them. Germline CDR1 is LGHDT and CDR2 is YNNKEL (reference sequence). This CDR3 comprises 15 residues. Here the CDR3 reads CASSQVIRGANEQFF. CDR3 coding DNA: TGTGCCAGCAGCCAAGTAATCAGGGGTGCCAATGAGCAGTTCTTC.

A few counts support this clonotype. For the CDR3, the DNA is TGTGCCAGTAGTCCGACAGGGGAATCCTACGAGCAGTACTTC. Translated: CASSPTGESYEQYF. The chain is built from TRBV19 and TRBJ2-7, with 8 positions matching TRBD1. V shed 5 bases, J shed 1 base, and the junction held 4 bases outside the gene matches. Germline V gene data show CDR1 as LNHDA and CDR2 as SQIVND (reference sequence). The CDR3 covers 14 residues. Full variable domain (rest looked up from reference TRBV19 and TRBJ2-7): DGGITQSPKYLFRKEGQNVTLSCEQNLNHDAMYWYRQDPGQGLRLIYYSQIVNDFQKGDIAEGYSVSREKKESFPLTVTSAQKNPTAFYLCASSPTGESYEQYFGPGTRLTVT.

This clonotype turned up a few times. The chain combines TRBV11-2 with TRBJ2-7; D may be TRBD1 or TRBD2 (6 bases each). This CDR3 region has 15 residues. The V and J ends lost 5 bases and 2 bases respectively, with 16 bases between them. Germline assignment: CDR1 SGHAT and CDR2 FQNNGV. CDR3 residues: CASSPGAVSTYEQYF. As DNA, the CDR3 is TGTGCCAGCAGCCCGGGGGCCGTATCAACCTACGAGCAGTACTTC.

This chain connects TRBV7-9 to TRBJ2-2; no firm D call. Germline values: CDR1 SEHNR, CDR2 FQNEAQ (reference sequence). Trimming took off 0 bases at V and 1 base at J, with 12 bases between the two ends. This CDR3 comprises 17 residues. CDR3 sequence: CASSLATPAMNTGELFF. The CDR3 region has the DNA TGTGCCAGCAGCTTAGCTACACCCGCTATGAACACCGGGGAGCTGTTTTTT.

This clonotype showed up many times. The rearrangement joins TRBV29-1 to TRBJ2-7, with 9 bases lining up with TRBD1. The CDR3 has 14 amino acids. Germline V gene data show CDR1 as SQVTM and CDR2 as ANQGSEA. Germline trimming cut 6 bases from V and 3 bases from J; bases unmatched to any gene: 9. In DNA form, the CDR3 reads TGCAGCGTGAGGACCCGGGACAGGGTCTACGAGCAGTACTTC. Translation: CSVRTRDRVYEQYF.

This clonotype was detected many times. The chain has TRBV5-1 and TRBJ2-1; D tentatively reads TRBD1 or TRBD2 (5 bases each). The CDR3 runs to 17 residues. The germline gives CDR1 SGHRS, CDR2 YFSETQ. The V end lost 2 bases, the J end lost 4 bases, and 19 bases lay between the germline ends. The CDR3 DNA sequence: TGCGCCAGCAGCTTCGAGGGGAGAAATGGAGGTTACAATGAGCAGTTCTTC. Residues: CASSFEGRNGGYNEQFF.

The V call is TRBV24-1, the J call TRBJ2-6; 8 positions match TRBD1. With 3 bases clipped from V and 2 bases from J, the junction kept 8 bases outside the gene matches. Per germline, CDR1 KGHDR and CDR2 SFDVKD. The CDR3 has 18 amino acids. In DNA form, the CDR3 reads TGTGCCACCAGTGATGACAGGGGTATTGAACCTGGGGCCAACGTCCTGACTTTC. Residues: CATSDDRGIEPGANVLTF.